This T cell receptor beta chain comes out of a study of T-cell memory formation after mild COVID-19. Study-level results: Clonal second-wave expansions that peaked on day 37 had unconfirmed SARS-CoV-2 specificity.

The CDR3 contains 14 residues. Germline CDR1 and CDR2: SGHVS and FQNEAQ. Between the trimmed V and J ends, which lost 5 bases and 4 bases, there was a span of 13 bases. This clonotype was counted ten times or more. The target antigen is unknown. Via MiXCR, TCRdb re-called the 5' RACE reads, giving one row per CDR3 protein. The table records 200,000 to 250,000 distinct CDR3 sequences, just over 9.5% of them present only once. The chain joins TRBV7-8 to TRBJ2-3; D assignment may be TRBD1 or TRBD2 (6 bases each). Specimen: PBMCs or a T cell subset sorted from them (not recorded which). The sequence was obtained from a man between 18 and 29 years old who had mild COVID-19 (a few samples of this study predate the infection). Cell type and time point are not known. CDR3 nucleotide sequence: TGTGCCAGCAGCCAAAACGGGGGCCCAGATACGCAGTATTTT. Residues: CASSQNGGPDTQYF.